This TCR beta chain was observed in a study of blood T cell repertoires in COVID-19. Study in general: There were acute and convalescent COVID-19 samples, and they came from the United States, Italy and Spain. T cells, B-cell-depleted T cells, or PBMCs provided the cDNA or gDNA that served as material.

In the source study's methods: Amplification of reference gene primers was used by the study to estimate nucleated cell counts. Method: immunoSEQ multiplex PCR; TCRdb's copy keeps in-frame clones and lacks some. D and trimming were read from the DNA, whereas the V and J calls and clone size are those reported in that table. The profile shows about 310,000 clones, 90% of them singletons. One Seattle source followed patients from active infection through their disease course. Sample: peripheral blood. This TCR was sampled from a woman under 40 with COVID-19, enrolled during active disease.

This CDR3 reads CASNRGAEETQYF. DNA for the CDR3: TGTGCCAGCAATCGCGGTGCCGAAGAGACCCAGTACTTC. The chain carries TRBV2 and TRBJ2-5; no clear D gene. The CDR3 consists of 13 residues. V lost 7 bases and J lost 3, with 12 bases in between. Germline loops: CDR1 SNHLY, CDR2 FYNNEI.